This T cell receptor delta chain comes out of a study of gamma-delta chains in newborns, infants, children. The wider study: Innate gammadelta T cells reportedly expand polyclonally right after birth, driven by microbial exposure, per the title.

Trimming stripped 1 base from V and 3 bases from J, with 8 bases between. CDR1 is GEAIGNYY and CDR2 is EKD in the germline V gene. CDR3 size: 14 residues. This clone showed up just a few times. TCRdb attributes to this sequence the protein of a much larger clone, which differs from the DNA translation at residue 7; a read error is likely, and the protein displayed is translated from the DNA. TCRdb reanalysed the reads with CATT. The sample carries roughly 7,100 delta-chain clones, roughly 0.71% recorded once. The specimen was blood. J is TRDJ2 and V is TRDV2; D ambiguous. This receptor was taken from a child who was a newborn, infant or young child, either healthy, febrile or measles-vaccinated (not recorded which). The CDR3 DNA sequence: TGTGCCTGTGACACTTGGGAGATGACAGCACAACTCTTCTTT. This sequence encodes CACDTWEMTAQLFF.